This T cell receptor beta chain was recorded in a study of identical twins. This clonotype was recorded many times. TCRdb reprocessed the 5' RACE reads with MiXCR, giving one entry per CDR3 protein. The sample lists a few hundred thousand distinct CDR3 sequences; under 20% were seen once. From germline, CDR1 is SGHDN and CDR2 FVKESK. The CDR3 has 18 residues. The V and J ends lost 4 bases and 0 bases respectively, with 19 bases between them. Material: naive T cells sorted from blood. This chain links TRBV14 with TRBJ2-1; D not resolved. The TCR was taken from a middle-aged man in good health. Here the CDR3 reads CASSPRLAAVSSYNEQFF. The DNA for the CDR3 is TGTGCCAGCAGCCCTCGTTTGGCCGCGGTAAGCTCCTACAATGAGCAGTTCTTC.